This T cell receptor beta chain was found in a study of patients and donors after allogeneic stem cell transplantation. Each CDR3 protein gets one entry after TCRdb re-called the RT-PCR reads with MiXCR. The top ten clones hold more than 25% of a sample with about 100,000 distinct CDR3 sequences, approximately 40% of them seen once. The V gene's germline CDR1 is LNHNV and CDR2 YYDKDF (reference sequence). Trimming cost V 3 bases and J 11 bases; bases outside gene matches: 5. This CDR3 region has 13 residues. The chain couples TRBV15 to TRBJ2-1, with TRBD1 matching over 9 bases. The sequence came from a human donor who was either an allogeneic HSCT recipient or a stem cell or donor lymphocyte infusion donor (not recorded which). It is not recorded whose cells these are; they may come from a transplant donor. Specimen: blood, either unsorted or a sorted T cell fraction (not recorded which). DNA for the CDR3: TGTGCCACCAGCAGCGGACAGGGGATAAAGCAGTTCTTC. It codes for CATSSGQGIKQFF.